The 13 T cell receptor beta chains listed next were all sequenced from one sample in a study of T cell responses to AZD1222 COVID-19 vaccine. This table comes from immunoSEQ multiplex PCR, and its TCRdb copy is limited to in-frame clones, with some not included. Among approximately 150,000 clones listed, around 88% were seen once. Sequenced material: peripheral blood, taken on day 0 of AZD1222 vaccination. These receptors all come from an adult in good health.

The CDR3, as DNA: TGTGCCAGTAGTATAAGCAGTAACTATGGCTACACCTTC. It translates to CASSISSNYGYTF. The V gene is TRBV19, the J gene TRBJ1-2; D unresolved. The CDR3 length is 13 residues. Deletions cut 2 bases from V and 1 base from J, with 5 bases between. Germline values: CDR1 LNHDA, CDR2 SQIVND (reference sequence).

This clone was recorded only once. This rearrangement joins TRBV27 to TRBJ1-1; D unclear. CDR1 and CDR2 (germline): MNHEY, SMNVEV (reference sequence). This CDR3 is built from 13 residues. With 3 bases removed from V and 5 bases from J, the gap between germline ends came to 10 bases. The CDR3, as DNA: TGTGCCAGCAGTTTGTGGGGTATGACTGAAGCTTTCTTT. It specifies CASSLWGMTEAFF.

V usage is TRBV11-2 and J usage is TRBJ1-2; D gene unclear. V was shortened by 5 bases and J by 2 bases, with 12 bases between the two germline ends. The length of the CDR3 is 14 residues. Germline CDR1 and CDR2: SGHAT and FQNNGV. CDR3 sequence: CASSPDRTNYGYTF. As DNA, the CDR3 is TGTGCCAGCAGCCCCGATCGGACCAACTATGGCTACACCTTC. Looking up the rest from reference TRBV11-2 and TRBJ1-2 gives the full variable domain: EAGVAQSPRYKIIEKRQSVAFWCNPISGHATLYWYQQILGQGPKLLIQFQNNGVVDDSQLPKDRFSAERLKGVDSTLKIQPAKLEDSAVYLCASSPDRTNYGYTFGSGTRLTVV.

This clone was observed at least ten times. The J gene is TRBJ2-4, the V gene TRBV6-2 or TRBV6-3, with a tentative D call TRBD1 (6 bases). Germline V gives CDR1 MNHEY, CDR2 SVGEGT. V was cut by 5 bases and J by 0 bases, with 20 bases left in between. The CDR3 runs 18 residues. The DNA of the CDR3 is TGTGCCAGCAGTCAGCGACAGGTTACTCCCTTAGCCAAAAACATTCAGTACTTC. Protein sequence: CASSQRQVTPLAKNIQYF.

This rearrangement joins TRBV19 to TRBJ2-2, with D uncertain. Germline V CDR1 and CDR2: LNHDA, SQIVND (reference sequence). The CDR3 has 12 amino acids. Trimming left V 2 bases short and J 4 bases short, with 2 bases between. This CDR3 reads CASSIFTGELFF. CDR3 nucleotide sequence: TGTGCCAGTAGTATATTCACCGGGGAGCTGTTTTTT. The entire variable domain, with the rest obtained from reference TRBV19 and TRBJ2-2, is as follows: DGGITQSPKYLFRKEGQNVTLSCEQNLNHDAMYWYRQDPGQGLRLIYYSQIVNDFQKGDIAEGYSVSREKKESFPLTVTSAQKNPTAFYLCASSIFTGELFFGEGSRLTVL.

This chain uses TRBV5-1 with TRBJ2-5; the D gene could be TRBD1 or TRBD2 (5 bases each). The CDR3 runs 15 residues. Trimming stripped 5 bases from V and 0 bases from J, with 14 bases between. Germline CDR1 SGHRS, CDR2 YFSETQ. The CDR3 coding sequence is TGCGCCAGCAGGGCAGGGAGTCTGTACCAAGAGACCCAGTACTTC. This gives the protein CASRAGSLYQETQYF.

This chain connects TRBV5-6 to TRBJ1-1, with D perhaps matching TRBD1 (5 bases). The CDR3 loop spans 12 amino acids. CDR1 and CDR2 from the germline V gene are SGHDT and YYEEEE. With 2 bases removed from V and 8 bases from J, the gap between germline ends came to 10 bases. CDR3 in amino acids: CASSLGVQEAFF. The CDR3 nucleotides are TGTGCCAGCAGCTTAGGGGTCCAAGAAGCTTTCTTT. Full variable domain (rest looked up from reference TRBV5-6 and TRBJ1-1): DAGVTQSPTHLIKTRGQQVTLRCSPKSGHDTVSWYQQALGQGPQFIFQYYEEEERQRGNFPDRFSGHQFPNYSSELNVNALLLGDSALYLCASSLGVQEAFFGQGTRLTVV.

This sequence joins TRBV11-3 and TRBJ2-1; TRBD2 agrees at 9 bases. Germline CDR1 and CDR2: SGHNT and YENEEA. The CDR3 contains 16 residues. V gave up 0 bases and J gave up 4 bases; unmatched junction bases: 4. CDR3 in DNA: TGTGCCAGCAGCTTAGAGACTAGCGGCATATACAATGAGCAGTTCTTC. Translating it yields CASSLETSGIYNEQFF.

This chain links TRBV27 with TRBJ2-3; 9 bases fit TRBD2. Germline V lookup: CDR1 MNHEY, CDR2 SMNVEV (reference sequence). J lost 1 base, V lost 5 bases, and 7 bases had no gene match. The CDR3 contains 16 residues. The CDR3 region is CASSGGTSSRTDTQYF. The CDR3 DNA follows: TGTGCCAGCAGTGGCGGGACTAGCAGCCGCACAGATACGCAGTATTTT.

In this sample, this clone turned up a few times. J is TRBJ2-7 and V is TRBV4-1, with 9 bases that match TRBD2. This CDR3 contains 14 residues. Germline V CDR1 and CDR2: MGHRA, YSYEKL. V was pared by 4 bases and J by 5 bases, with 6 bases of the junction left unmatched. The CDR3 nucleotides read TGCGCCAGCAGCCCGGTAGCGGGAGAAAACGAGCAGTACTTC. Protein product: CASSPVAGENEQYF.

V is TRBV27 and J is TRBJ1-5; no firm D call. Trimming removed 7 bases at V and 9 bases at J, with 16 bases between. This CDR3 spans 13 amino acids. Germline CDR1 and CDR2: MNHEY and SMNVEV (reference sequence). This CDR3 reads CASNAGTTGPQHF. CDR3 nucleotide sequence: TGTGCCAGCAACGCCGGCACCACCGGGCCCCAGCATTTT.

V and J are TRBV10-1 and TRBJ2-2; D unresolved. Germline CDR1 reads WNHNN; CDR2 reads SYGVQD (reference sequence). V lost 0 bases and J lost 4, with 30 bases in between. The CDR3 loop spans 22 amino acids. The CDR3 reads CASSESVQWLGDPPSGTGELFF. The CDR3 DNA reads as TGCGCCAGCAGTGAGTCCGTCCAGTGGTTAGGCGATCCCCCCTCGGGCACCGGGGAGCTGTTTTTT.

The chain uses TRBV18 and TRBJ2-5; 12 bases fit TRBD1. Germline V gives CDR1 KGHSH, CDR2 LQKENI. This CDR3 has 16 amino acids. V lost 3 bases to trimming and J lost 2 bases; unmatched junction nucleotides: 4. The CDR3 DNA reads as TGTGCCAGCTCACCCGGGACAGGGGGCGGGCAAGAGACCCAGTACTTC. This codes for CASSPGTGGGQETQYF.